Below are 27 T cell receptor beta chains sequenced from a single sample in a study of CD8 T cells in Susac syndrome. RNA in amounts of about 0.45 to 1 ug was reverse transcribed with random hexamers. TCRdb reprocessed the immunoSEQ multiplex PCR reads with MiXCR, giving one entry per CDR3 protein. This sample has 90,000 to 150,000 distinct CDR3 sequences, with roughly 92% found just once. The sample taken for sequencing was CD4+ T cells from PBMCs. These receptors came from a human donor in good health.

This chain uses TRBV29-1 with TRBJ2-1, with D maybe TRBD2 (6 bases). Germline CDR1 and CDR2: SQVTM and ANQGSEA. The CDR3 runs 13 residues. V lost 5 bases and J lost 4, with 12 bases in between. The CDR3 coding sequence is TGCAGCGTTTCGGAGGGCCTGTACAATGAGCAGTTCTTC. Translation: CSVSEGLYNEQFF.

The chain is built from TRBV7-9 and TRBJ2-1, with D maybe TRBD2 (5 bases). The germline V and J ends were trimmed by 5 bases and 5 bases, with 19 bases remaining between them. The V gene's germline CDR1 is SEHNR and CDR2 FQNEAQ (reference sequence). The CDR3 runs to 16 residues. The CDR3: CASSLTWRAPDNEQFF. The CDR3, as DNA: TGTGCCAGCAGCCTTACGTGGCGGGCCCCTGACAATGAGCAGTTCTTC.

The CDR3 spells CASSRQGGGTEAFF. The CDR3 DNA is TGTGCCAGCAGCCGACAGGGGGGGGGCACTGAAGCTTTCTTT. The chain has TRBV3-1 and TRBJ1-1; 9 bases are a match to TRBD1. CDR1 LGHDT and CDR2 YNNKEL come from the germline V gene (reference sequence). The V segment lost 4 bases and the J segment 4 bases; nucleotides outside the gene matches: 4. The CDR3 extends over 14 amino acids.

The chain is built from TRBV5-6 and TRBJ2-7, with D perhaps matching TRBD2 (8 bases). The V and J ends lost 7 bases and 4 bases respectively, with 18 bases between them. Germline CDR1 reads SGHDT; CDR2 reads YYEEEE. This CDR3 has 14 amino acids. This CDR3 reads CASAGTRQGYEQYF. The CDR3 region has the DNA TGTGCCAGCGCCGGGACTAGACAGGGATACGAGCAGTACTTC. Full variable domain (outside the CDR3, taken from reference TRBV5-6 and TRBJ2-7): DAGVTQSPTHLIKTRGQQVTLRCSPKSGHDTVSWYQQALGQGPQFIFQYYEEEERQRGNFPDRFSGHQFPNYSSELNVNALLLGDSALYLCASAGTRQGYEQYFGPGTRLTVT.

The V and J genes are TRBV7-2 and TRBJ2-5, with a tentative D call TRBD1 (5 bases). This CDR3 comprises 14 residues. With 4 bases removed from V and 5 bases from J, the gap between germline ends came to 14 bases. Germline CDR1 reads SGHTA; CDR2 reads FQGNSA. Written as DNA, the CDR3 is TGTGCCAGCAGCTCCCTAGGGGTGGGCGAGACCCAGTACTTC. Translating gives CASSSLGVGETQYF.

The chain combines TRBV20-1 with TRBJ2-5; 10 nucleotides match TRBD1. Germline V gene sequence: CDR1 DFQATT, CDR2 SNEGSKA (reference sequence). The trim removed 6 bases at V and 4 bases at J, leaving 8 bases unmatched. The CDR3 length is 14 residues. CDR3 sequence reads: CSALDRGRSETQYF. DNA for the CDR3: TGCAGTGCCTTAGACAGGGGGCGATCAGAGACCCAGTACTTC.

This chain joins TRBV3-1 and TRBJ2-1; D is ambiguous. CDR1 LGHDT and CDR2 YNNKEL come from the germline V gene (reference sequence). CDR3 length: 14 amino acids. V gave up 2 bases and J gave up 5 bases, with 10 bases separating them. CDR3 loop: CASSQSVADNEQFF. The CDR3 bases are TGTGCCAGCAGCCAAAGCGTTGCGGACAATGAGCAGTTCTTC.

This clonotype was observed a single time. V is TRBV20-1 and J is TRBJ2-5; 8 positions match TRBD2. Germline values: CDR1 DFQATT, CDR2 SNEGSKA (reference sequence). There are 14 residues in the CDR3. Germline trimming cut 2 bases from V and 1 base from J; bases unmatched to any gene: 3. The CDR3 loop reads CSARQAGAQETQYF. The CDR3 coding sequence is TGCAGTGCTAGACAAGCGGGAGCCCAAGAGACCCAGTACTTC.

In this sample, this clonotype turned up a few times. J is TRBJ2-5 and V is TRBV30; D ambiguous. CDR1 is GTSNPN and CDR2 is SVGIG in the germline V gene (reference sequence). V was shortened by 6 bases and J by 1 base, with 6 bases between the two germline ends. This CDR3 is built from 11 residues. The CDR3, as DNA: TGTGCCTGCCGATCCCAAGAGACCCAGTACTTC. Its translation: CACRSQETQYF.

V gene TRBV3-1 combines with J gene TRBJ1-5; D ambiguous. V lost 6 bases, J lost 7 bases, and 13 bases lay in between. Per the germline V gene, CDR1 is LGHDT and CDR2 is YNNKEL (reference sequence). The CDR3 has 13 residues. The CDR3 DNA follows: TGTGCCAGCAGGATGGGAGACGGACAGCCCCAGCATTTT. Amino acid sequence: CASRMGDGQPQHF.

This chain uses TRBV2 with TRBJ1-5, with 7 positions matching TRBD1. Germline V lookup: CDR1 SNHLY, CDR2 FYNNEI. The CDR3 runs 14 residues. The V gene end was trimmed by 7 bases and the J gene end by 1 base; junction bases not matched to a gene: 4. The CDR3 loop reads CASNRDSSNQPQHF. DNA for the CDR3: TGTGCCAGCAATCGGGACAGCAGCAATCAGCCCCAGCATTTT.

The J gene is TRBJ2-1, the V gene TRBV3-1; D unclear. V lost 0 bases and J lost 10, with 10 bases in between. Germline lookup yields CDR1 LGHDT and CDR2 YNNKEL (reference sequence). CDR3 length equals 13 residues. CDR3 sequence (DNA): TGTGCCAGCAGCCAAGACTGGAGAACCGAGCAGTTCTTC. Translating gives CASSQDWRTEQFF.

The CDR3 spells CAWTVGVGSNQPQHF. As DNA, the CDR3 is TGTGCCTGGACCGTAGGGGTAGGGAGCAATCAGCCCCAGCATTTT. The chain couples TRBV30 to TRBJ1-5, with D possibly being TRBD1 (5 bases). Per germline, CDR1 GTSNPN and CDR2 SVGIG (reference sequence). With 4 bases removed from V and 1 base from J, the gap between germline ends came to 14 bases. The CDR3 totals 15 residues.

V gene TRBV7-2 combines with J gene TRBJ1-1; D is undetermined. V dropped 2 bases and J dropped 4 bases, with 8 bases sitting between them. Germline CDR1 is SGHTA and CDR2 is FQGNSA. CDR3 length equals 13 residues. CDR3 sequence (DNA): TGTGCCAGCAGCTTAATAGGGAGCACTGAAGCTTTCTTT. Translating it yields CASSLIGSTEAFF.

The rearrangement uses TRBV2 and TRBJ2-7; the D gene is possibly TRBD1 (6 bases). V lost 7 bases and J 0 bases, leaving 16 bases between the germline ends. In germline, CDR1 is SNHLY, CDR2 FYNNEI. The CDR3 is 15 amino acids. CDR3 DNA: TGTGCCAGCAATACCGGGACATCCTCCTCCTACGAGCAGTACTTC. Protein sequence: CASNTGTSSSYEQYF.

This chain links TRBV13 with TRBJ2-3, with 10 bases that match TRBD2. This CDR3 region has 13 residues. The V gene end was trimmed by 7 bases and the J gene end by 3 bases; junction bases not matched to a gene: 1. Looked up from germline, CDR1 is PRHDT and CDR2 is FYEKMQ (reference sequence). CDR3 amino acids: CASTTSGTDTQYF. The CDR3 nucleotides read TGTGCCAGCACGACTAGCGGGACAGATACGCAGTATTTT.

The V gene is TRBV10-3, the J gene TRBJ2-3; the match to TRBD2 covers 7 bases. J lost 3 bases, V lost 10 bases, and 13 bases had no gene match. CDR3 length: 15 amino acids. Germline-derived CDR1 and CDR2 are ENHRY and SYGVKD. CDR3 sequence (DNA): TGTGCCACCAATCAAGGACTAGTCGGGACAGATACGCAGTATTTT. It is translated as CATNQGLVGTDTQYF.

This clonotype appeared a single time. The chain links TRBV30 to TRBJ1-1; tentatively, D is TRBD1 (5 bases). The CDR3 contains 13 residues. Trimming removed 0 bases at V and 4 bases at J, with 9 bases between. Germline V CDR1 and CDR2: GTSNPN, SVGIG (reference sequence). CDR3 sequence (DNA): TGTGCCTGGAGTGTCAGGGAGGGCACTGAAGCTTTCTTT. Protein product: CAWSVREGTEAFF.

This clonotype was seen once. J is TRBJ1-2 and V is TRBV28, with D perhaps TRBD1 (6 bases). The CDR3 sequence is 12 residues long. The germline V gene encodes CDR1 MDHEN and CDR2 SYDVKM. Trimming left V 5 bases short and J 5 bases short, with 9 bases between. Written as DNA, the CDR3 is TGTGCCAGCAGTGGCAGGGGATATGGCTACACCTTC. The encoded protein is CASSGRGYGYTF.

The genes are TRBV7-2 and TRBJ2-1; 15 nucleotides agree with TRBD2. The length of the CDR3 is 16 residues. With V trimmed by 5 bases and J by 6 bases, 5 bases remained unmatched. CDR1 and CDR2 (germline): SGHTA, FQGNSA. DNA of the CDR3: TGTGCCAGCAGCCCCACGGGACTAGCGGGAGGCAATGAGCAGTTCTTC. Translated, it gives CASSPTGLAGGNEQFF.

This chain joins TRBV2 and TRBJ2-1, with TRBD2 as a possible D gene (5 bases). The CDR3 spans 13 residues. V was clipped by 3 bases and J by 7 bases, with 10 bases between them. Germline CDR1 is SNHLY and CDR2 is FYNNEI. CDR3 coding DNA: TGTGCCAGCAGTGACCAGCGCGGGAATGAGCAGTTCTTC. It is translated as CASSDQRGNEQFF.

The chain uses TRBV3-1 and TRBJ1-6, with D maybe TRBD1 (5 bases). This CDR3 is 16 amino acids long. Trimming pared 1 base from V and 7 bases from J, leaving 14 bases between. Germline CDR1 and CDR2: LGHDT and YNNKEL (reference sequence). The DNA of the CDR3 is TGTGCCAGCAGCCAAGCAGGGTTTGGCCCAAATTCACCCCTCCACTTT. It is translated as CASSQAGFGPNSPLHF.

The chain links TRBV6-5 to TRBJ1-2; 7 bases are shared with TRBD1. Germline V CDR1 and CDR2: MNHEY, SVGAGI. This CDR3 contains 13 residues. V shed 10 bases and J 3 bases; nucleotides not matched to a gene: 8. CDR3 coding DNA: TGTGCCATTAAGGGACAGCTTGACTATGGCTACACCTTC. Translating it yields CAIKGQLDYGYTF.

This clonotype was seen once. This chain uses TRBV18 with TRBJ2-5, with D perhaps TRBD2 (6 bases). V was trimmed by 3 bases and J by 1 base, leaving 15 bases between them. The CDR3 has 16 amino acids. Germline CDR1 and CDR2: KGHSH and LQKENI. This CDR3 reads CASSPSGLGGQETQYF. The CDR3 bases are TGTGCCAGCTCACCTTCAGGACTCGGGGGCCAAGAGACCCAGTACTTC.

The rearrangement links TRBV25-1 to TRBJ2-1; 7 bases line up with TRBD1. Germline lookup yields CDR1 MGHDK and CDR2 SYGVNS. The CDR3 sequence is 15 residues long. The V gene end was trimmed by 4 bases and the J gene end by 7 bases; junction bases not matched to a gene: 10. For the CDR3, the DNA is TGTGCCAGCAGTGCGGCCAGGGGGTCGGGGAATGAGCAGTTCTTC. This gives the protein CASSAARGSGNEQFF.

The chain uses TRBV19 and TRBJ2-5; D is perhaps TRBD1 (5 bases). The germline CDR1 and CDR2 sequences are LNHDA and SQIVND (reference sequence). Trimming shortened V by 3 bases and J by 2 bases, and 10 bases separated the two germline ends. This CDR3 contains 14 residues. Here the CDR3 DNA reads TGTGCCAGTAGTATGGGGCCAGTTCAAGAGACCCAGTACTTC. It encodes CASSMGPVQETQYF.

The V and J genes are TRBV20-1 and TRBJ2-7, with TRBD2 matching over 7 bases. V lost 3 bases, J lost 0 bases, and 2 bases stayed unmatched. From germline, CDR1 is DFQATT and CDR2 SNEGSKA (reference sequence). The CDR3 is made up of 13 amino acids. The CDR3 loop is CSASGDYSYEQYF. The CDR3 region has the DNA TGCAGTGCTAGTGGGGACTACTCCTACGAGCAGTACTTC.